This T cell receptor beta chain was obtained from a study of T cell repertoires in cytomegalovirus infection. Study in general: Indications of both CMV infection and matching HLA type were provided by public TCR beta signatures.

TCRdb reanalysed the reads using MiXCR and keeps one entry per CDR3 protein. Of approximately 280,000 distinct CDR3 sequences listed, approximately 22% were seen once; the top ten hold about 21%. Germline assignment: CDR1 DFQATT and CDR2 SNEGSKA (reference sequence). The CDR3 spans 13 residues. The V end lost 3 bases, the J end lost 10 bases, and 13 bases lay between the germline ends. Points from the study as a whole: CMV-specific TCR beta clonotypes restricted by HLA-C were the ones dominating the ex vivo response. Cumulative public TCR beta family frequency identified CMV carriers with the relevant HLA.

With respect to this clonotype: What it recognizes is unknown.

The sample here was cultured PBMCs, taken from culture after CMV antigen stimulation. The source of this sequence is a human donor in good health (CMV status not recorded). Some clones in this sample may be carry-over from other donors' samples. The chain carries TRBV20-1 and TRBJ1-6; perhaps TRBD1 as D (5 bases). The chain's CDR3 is CSASDGGTSPLHF. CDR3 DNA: TGCAGTGCTAGTGATGGGGGAACCTCACCCCTCCACTTT.